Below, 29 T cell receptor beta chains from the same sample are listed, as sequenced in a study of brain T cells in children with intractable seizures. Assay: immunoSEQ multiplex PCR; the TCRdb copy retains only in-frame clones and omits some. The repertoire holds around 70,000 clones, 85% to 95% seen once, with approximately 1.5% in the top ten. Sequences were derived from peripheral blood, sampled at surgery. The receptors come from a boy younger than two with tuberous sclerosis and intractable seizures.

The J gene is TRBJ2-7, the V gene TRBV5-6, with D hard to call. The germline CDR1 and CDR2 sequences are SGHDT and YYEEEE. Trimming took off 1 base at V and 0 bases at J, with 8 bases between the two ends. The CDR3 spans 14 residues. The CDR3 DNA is TGTGCCAGCAGCTTGTGGCACAGCTCCTACGAGCAGTACTTC. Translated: CASSLWHSSYEQYF.

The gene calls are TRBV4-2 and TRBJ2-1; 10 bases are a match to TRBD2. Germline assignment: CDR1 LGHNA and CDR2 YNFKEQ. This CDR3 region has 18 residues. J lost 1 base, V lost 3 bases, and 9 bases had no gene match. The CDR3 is CASSQGDLAGASYNEQFF. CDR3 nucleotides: TGTGCCAGCAGCCAGGGGGACCTAGCGGGAGCGTCCTACAATGAGCAGTTCTTC.

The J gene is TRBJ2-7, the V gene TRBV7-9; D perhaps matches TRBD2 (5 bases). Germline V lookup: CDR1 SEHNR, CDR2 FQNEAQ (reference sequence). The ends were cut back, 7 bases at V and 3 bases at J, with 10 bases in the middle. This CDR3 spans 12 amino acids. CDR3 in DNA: TGTGCCAGCACCGCGGGTGGCTACGAGCAGTACTTC. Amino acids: CASTAGGYEQYF.

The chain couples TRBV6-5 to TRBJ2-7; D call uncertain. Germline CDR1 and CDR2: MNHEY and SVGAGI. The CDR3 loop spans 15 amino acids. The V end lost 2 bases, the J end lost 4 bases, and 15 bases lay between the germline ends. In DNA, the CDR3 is TGTGCCAGCAGTTACAAACCGGCCGAACCTTACGAGCAGTACTTC. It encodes CASSYKPAEPYEQYF.

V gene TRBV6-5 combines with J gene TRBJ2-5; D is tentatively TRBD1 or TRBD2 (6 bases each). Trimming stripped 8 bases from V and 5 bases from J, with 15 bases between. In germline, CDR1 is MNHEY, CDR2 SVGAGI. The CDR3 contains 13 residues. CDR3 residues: CASGGGFGETQYF. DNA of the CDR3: TGTGCCAGCGGAGGGGGGTTCGGGGAGACCCAGTACTTC.

CDR3 in amino acids: CASSRGQNTEAFF. In DNA, the CDR3 is TGTGCCAGCAGCCGCGGACAGAACACTGAAGCTTTCTTT. V usage is TRBV9 and J usage is TRBJ1-1; D perhaps matches TRBD1 (5 bases). Germline CDR1 reads SGDLS; CDR2 reads YYNGEE. Trimming shortened V by 4 bases and J by 1 base, and 8 bases separated the two germline ends. This CDR3 is built from 13 residues.

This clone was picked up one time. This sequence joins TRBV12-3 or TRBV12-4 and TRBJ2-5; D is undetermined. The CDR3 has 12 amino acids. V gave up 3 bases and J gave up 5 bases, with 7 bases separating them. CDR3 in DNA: TGTGCCAGCAGTTTTCGCAGGGAGACCCAGTACTTC. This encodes CASSFRRETQYF.

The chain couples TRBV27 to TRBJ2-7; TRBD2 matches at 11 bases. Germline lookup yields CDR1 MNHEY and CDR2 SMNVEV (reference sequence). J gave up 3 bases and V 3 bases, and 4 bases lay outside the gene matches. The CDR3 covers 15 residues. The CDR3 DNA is TGTGCCAGCAGTTTTAGCGGGAGGGGGGACTACGAGCAGTACTTC. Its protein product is CASSFSGRGDYEQYF.

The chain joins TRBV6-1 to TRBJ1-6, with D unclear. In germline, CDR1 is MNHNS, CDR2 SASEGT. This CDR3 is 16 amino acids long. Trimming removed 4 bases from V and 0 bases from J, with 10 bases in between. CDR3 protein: CASSARGDSYNSPLHF. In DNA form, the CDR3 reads TGTGCCAGCAGTGCCCGCGGGGACTCCTATAATTCACCCCTCCACTTT.

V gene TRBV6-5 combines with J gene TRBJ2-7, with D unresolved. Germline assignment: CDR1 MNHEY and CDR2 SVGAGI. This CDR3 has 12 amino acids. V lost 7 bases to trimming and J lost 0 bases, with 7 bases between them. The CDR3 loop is CASNGNSYEQYF. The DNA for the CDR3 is TGTGCCAGCAATGGAAACTCCTACGAGCAGTACTTC.

The CDR3 DNA follows: TGTGCCAGCAGCGTAAACTGGGGGGACACCCAAGAGACCCAGTACTTC. Translating gives CASSVNWGDTQETQYF. The chain combines TRBV5-6 with TRBJ2-5; the D gene could be TRBD1 or TRBD2 (6 bases each). CDR3 length: 16 amino acids. The V gene's germline CDR1 is SGHDT and CDR2 YYEEEE. V gave up 4 bases and J gave up 1 base, with 17 bases separating them.

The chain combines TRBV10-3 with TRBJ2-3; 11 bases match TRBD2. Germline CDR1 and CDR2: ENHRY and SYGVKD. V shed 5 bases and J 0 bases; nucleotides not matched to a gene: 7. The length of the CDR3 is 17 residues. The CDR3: CAISRGLADSSTDTQYF. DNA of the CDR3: TGTGCCATCAGTCGGGGACTAGCGGACTCTAGCACAGATACGCAGTATTTT.

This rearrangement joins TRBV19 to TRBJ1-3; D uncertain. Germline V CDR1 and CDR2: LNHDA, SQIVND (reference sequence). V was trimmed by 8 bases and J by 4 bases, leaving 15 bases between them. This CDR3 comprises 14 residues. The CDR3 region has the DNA TGTGCCAGTCGGCCCTACGGGCAGGGAAACACCATATATTTT. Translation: CASRPYGQGNTIYF.

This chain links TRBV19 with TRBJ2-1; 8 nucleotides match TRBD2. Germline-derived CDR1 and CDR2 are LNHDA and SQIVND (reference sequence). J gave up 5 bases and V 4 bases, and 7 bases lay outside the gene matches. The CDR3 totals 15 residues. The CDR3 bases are TGTGCCAGTAGTACCCAGCGGGAGTGGAACAATGAGCAGTTCTTC. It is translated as CASSTQREWNNEQFF.

Written as DNA, the CDR3 is TGTGCCAGCAGCTTGCGGGTTAGGGATGAGCAGTTCTTC. It encodes CASSLRVRDEQFF. J is TRBJ2-1 and V is TRBV5-5; no firm D call. V was clipped by 1 base and J by 8 bases, with 10 bases between them. This CDR3 is 13 amino acids long. Per germline, CDR1 SGHKS and CDR2 YYEKEE (reference sequence).

CDR3 sequence (DNA): TGCGCCAGCAGCCGTGTTGGGACAGGGGTCTACAATGAGCAGTTCTTC. Translating it yields CASSRVGTGVYNEQFF. This rearrangement joins TRBV5-1 to TRBJ2-1; 10 nucleotides align to TRBD1. The CDR3 spans 16 residues. V lost 4 bases and J lost 3; bases outside the gene matches: 7. Germline V gene data show CDR1 as SGHRS and CDR2 as YFSETQ.

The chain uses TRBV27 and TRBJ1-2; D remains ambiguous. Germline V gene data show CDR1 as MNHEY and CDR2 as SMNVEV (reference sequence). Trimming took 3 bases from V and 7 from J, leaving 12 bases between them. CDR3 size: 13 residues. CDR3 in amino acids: CASSLWSASGYTF. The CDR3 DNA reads TGTGCCAGCAGTTTGTGGTCAGCCAGTGGCTACACCTTC.

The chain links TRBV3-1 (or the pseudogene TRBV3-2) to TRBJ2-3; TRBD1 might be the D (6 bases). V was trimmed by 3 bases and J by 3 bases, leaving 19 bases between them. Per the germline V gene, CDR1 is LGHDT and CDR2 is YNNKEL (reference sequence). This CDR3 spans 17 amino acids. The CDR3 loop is CASSHQVLLQGTDTQYF. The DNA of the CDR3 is TGTGCCAGCAGCCATCAGGTCTTATTGCAGGGGACAGATACGCAGTATTTT.

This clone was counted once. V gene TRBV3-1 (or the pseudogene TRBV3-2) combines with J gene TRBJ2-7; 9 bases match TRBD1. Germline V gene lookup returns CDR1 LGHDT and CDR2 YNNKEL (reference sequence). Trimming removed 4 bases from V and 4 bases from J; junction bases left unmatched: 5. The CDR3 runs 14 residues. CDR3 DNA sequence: TGTGCCAGCAGCCCCCGACAGGGGGAATACGAGCAGTACTTC. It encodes CASSPRQGEYEQYF.

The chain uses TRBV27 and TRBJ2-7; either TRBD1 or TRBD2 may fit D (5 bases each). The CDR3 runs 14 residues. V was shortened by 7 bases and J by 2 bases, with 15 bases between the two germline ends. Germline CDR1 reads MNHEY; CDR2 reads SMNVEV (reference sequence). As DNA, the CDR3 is TGTGCCAGCACCCCGCCGGGGCTTCCCTACGAGCAGTACTTC. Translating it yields CASTPPGLPYEQYF.

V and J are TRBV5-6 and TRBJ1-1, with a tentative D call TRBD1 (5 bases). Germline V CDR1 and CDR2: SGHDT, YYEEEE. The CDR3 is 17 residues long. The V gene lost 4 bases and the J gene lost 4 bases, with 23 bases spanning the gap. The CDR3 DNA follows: TGTGCCAGCAGCCAAATCAAAGGGACGGTCCTGGGCACTGAAGCTTTCTTT. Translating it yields CASSQIKGTVLGTEAFF.

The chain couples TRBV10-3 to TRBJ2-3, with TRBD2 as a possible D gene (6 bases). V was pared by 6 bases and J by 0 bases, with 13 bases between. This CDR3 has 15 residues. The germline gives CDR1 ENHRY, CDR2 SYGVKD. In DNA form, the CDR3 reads TGTGCCATCAGCTCCCTAGCGCCGAGCACAGATACGCAGTATTTT. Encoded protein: CAISSLAPSTDTQYF.

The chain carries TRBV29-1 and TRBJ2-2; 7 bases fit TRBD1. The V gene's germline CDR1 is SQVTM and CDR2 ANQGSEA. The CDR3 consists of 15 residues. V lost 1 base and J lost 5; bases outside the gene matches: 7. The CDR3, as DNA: TGCAGCGTTGAAGGAGAGGGGGCACGAACCGGGGAGCTGTTTTTT. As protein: CSVEGEGARTGELFF.

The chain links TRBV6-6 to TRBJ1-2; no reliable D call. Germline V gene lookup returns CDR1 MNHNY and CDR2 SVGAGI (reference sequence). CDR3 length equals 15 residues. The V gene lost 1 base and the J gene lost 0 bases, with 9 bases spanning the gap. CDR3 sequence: CASSYWSVANYGYTF. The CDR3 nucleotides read TGTGCCAGCAGTTACTGGAGTGTCGCTAACTATGGCTACACCTTC.

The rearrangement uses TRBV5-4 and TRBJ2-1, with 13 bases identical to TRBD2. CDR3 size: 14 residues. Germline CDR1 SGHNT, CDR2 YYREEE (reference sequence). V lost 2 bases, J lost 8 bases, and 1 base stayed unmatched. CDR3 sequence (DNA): TGTGCCAGCAGCTTCGGACTAGCGGGAGATGAGCAGTTCTTC. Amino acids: CASSFGLAGDEQFF.

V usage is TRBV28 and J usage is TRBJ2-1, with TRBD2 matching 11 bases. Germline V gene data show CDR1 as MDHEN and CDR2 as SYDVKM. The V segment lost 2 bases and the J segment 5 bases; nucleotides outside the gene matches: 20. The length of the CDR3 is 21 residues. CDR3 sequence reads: CASSLTVRTSGSTLTHNEQFF. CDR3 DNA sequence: TGTGCCAGCAGTTTAACTGTACGGACTAGCGGGTCTACACTCACCCACAATGAGCAGTTCTTC.

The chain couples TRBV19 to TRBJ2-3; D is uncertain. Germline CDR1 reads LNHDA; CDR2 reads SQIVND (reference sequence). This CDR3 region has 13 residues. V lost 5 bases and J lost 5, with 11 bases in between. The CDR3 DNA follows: TGTGCCAGTAGTCCCAGTCGGCGAGATACGCAGTATTTT. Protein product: CASSPSRRDTQYF.

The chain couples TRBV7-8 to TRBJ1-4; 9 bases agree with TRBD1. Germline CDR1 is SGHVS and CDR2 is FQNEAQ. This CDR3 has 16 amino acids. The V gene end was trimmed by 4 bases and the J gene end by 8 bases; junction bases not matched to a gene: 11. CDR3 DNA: TGTGCCAGCAGCTCCTTTACGGGACAGGGCGTCGAAAAACTGTTTTTT. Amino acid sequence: CASSSFTGQGVEKLFF. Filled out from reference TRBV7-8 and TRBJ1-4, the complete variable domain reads GAGVSQSPRYKVAKRGQDVALRCDPISGHVSLFWYQQALGQGPEFLTYFQNEAQLDKSGLPSDRFFAERPEGSVSTLKIQRTQQEDSAVYLCASSSFTGQGVEKLFFGSGTQLSVL.

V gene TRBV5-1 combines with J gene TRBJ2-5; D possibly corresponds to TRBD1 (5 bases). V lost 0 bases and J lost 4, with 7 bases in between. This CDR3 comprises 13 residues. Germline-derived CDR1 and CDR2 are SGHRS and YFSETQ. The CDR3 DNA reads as TGCGCCAGCAGCTTGGGGGGCGCAGAGACCCAGTACTTC. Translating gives CASSLGGAETQYF. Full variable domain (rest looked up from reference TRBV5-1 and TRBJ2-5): KAGVTQTPRYLIKTRGQQVTLSCSPISGHRSVSWYQQTPGQGLQFLFEYFSETQRNKGNFPGRFSGRQFSNSRSEMNVSTLELGDSALYLCASSLGGAETQYFGPGTRLLVL.